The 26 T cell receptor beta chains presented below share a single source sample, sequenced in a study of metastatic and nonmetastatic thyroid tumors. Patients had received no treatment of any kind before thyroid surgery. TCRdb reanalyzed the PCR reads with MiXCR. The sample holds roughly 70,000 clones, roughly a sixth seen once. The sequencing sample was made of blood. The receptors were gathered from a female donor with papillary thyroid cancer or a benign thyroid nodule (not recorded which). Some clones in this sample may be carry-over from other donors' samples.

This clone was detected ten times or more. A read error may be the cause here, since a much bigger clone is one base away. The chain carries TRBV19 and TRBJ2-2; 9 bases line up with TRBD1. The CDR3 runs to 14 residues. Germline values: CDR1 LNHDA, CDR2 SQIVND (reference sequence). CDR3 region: CATGGDREPRELLF. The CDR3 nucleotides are TGTGCCACCGGTGGGGACAGGGAGCCTCGGGAGCTGCTTTTT. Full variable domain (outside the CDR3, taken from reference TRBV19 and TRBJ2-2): DGGITQSPKYLFRKEGQNVTLSCEQNLNHDAMYWYRQDPGQGLRLIYYSQIVNDFQKGDIAEGYSVSREKKESFPLTVTSAQKNPTAFYLCATGGDREPRELLFGEGSRLTVL.

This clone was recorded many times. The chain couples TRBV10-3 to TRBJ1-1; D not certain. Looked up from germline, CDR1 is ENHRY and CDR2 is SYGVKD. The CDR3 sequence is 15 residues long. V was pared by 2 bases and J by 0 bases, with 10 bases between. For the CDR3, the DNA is TGTGCCATCAGTGAGCGGGCTCTCATGAACACTGAAGCTTTCTTT. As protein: CAISERALMNTEAFF.

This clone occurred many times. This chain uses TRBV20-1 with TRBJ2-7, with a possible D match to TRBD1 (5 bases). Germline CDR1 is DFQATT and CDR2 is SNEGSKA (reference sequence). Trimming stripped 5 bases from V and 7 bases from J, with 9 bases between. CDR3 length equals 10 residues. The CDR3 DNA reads TGCAGTGCTTTGTCAGGGGAGCAGTACTTC. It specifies CSALSGEQYF.

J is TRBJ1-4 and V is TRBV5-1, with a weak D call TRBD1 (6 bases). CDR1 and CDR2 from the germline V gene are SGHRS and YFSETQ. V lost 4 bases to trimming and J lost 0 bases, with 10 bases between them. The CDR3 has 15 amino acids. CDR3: CASSVRTATNEKLFF. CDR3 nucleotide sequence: TGCGCCAGCAGCGTGCGGACAGCAACTAATGAAAAACTGTTTTTT.

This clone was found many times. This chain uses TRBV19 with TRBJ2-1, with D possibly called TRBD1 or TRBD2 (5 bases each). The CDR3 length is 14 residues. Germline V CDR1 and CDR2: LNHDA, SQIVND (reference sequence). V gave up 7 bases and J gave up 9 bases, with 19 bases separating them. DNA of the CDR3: TGTGCCAGTACATCAGGGTTCGGTGAGGGTGAGCAGTTCTTC. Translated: CASTSGFGEGEQFF. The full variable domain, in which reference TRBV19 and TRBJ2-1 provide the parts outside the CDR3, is DGGITQSPKYLFRKEGQNVTLSCEQNLNHDAMYWYRQDPGQGLRLIYYSQIVNDFQKGDIAEGYSVSREKKESFPLTVTSAQKNPTAFYLCASTSGFGEGEQFFGPGTRLTVL.

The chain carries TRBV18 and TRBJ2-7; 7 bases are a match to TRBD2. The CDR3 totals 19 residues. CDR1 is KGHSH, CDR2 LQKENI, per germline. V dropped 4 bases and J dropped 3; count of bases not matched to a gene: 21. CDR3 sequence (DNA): TGTGCCAGCTCACAAAGCCCGGGACTATCGGGATTAAGGGGCTACGAGCAGTACTTC. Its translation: CASSQSPGLSGLRGYEQYF.

Here the CDR3 reads CASSVAEGVLGYTF. In nucleotides, the CDR3 is TGTGCCAGCAGCGTAGCTGAAGGGGTTTTAGGCTACACCTTC. V and J are TRBV9 and TRBJ1-2; the D gene is possibly TRBD1 (5 bases). Germline V gene data show CDR1 as SGDLS and CDR2 as YYNGEE. This CDR3 spans 14 amino acids. Trimming cost V 0 bases and J 8 bases, with 14 bases left between them.

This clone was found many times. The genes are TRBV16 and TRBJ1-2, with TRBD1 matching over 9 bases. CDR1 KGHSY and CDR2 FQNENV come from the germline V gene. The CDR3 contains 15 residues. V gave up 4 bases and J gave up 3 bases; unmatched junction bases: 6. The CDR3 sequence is CASSPTGTGYYGYTF. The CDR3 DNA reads TGTGCCAGCAGCCCCACCGGGACAGGGTACTATGGCTACACCTTC. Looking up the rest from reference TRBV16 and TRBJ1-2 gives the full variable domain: GEEVAQTPKHLVRGEGQKAKLYCAPIKGHSYVFWYQQVLKNEFKFLISFQNENVFDETGMPKERFSAKCLPNSPCSLEIQATKLEDSAVYFCASSPTGTGYYGYTFGSGTRLTVV.

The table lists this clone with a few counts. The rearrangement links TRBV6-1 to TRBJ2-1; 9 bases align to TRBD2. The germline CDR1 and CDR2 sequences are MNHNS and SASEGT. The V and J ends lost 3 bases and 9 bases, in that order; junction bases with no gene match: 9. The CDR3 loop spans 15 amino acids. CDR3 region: CASSDGTSRRGEQFF. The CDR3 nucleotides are TGTGCCAGCAGTGATGGGACTAGCCGTCGGGGTGAGCAGTTCTTC.

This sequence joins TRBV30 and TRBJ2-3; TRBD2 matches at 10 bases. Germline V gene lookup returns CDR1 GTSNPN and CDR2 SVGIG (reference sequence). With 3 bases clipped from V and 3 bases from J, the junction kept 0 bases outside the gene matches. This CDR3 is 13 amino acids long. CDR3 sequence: CAWRLAGTDTQYF. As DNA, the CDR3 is TGTGCCTGGAGACTAGCGGGAACAGATACGCAGTATTTT.

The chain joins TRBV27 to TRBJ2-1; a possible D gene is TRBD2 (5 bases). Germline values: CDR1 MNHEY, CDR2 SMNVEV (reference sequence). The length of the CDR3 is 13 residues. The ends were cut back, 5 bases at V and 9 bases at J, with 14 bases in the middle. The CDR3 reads CASSLGELAEQFF. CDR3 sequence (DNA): TGTGCCAGCAGTCTCGGGGAGTTAGCTGAGCAGTTCTTC.

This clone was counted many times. The CDR3 DNA reads TGTGCCAGCAATCCGGGACTGCAATCCTACGAGCAGTACTTC. Amino acid sequence: CASNPGLQSYEQYF. The V and J genes are TRBV12-3 or TRBV12-4 and TRBJ2-7; maybe TRBD2 (6 bases). Trimming took 7 bases from V and 1 from J, leaving 14 bases between them. The length of the CDR3 is 14 residues.

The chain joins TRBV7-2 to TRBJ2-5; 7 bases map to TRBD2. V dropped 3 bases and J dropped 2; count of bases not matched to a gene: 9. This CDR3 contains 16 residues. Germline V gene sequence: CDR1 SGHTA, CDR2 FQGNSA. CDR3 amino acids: CASSLRREAGQETQYF. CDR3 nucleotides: TGTGCCAGCAGCTTGCGGCGGGAAGCGGGACAAGAGACCCAGTACTTC.

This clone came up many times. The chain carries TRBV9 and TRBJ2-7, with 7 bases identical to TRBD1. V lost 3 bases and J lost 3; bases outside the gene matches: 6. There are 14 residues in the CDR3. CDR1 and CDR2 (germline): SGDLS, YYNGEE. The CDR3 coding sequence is TGTGCCAGCAGCGCGGGACAGCGGATCTACGAGCAGTACTTC. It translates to CASSAGQRIYEQYF.

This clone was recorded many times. The CDR3 spells CAWSIKQGQPQHF. CDR3 nucleotide sequence: TGTGCCTGGAGTATCAAACAGGGTCAGCCCCAGCATTTT. The chain has TRBV30 and TRBJ1-5, with a weak D call TRBD1 (6 bases). The CDR3 runs 13 residues. Per the germline V gene, CDR1 is GTSNPN and CDR2 is SVGIG (reference sequence). Between the trimmed V and J ends, which lost 2 bases and 6 bases, there was a span of 11 bases. Using reference TRBV30 and TRBJ1-5 for the parts outside the CDR3, the full variable domain is SQTIHQWPATLVQPVGSPLSLECTVEGTSNPNLYWYRQAAGRGLQLLFYSVGIGQISSEVPQNLSASRPQDRQFILSSKKLLLSDSGFYLCAWSIKQGQPQHFGDGTRLSIL.

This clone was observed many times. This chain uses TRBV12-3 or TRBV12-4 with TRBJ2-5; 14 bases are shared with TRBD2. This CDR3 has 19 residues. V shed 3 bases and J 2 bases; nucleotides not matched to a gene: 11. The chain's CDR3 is CASSLSGLAGEGWQETQYF. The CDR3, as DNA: TGTGCCAGCAGTTTGTCGGGACTAGCGGGAGAAGGGTGGCAAGAGACCCAGTACTTC.

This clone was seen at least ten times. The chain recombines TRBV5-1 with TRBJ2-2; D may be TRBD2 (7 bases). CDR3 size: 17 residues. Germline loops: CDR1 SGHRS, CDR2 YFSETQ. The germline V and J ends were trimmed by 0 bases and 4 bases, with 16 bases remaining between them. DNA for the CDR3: TGCGCCAGCAGCTTGGATGGGGGGGCGCAGTCCACCGGGGAGCTGTTTTTT. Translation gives CASSLDGGAQSTGELFF.

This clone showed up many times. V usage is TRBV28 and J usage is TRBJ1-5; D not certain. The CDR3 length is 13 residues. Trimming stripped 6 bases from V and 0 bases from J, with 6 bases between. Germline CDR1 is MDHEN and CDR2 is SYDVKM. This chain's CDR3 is CASRPGSNQPQHF. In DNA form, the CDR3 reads TGTGCCAGCAGGCCAGGTAGCAATCAGCCCCAGCATTTT. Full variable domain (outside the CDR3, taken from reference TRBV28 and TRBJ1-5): DVKVTQSSRYLVKRTGEKVFLECVQDMDHENMFWYRQDPGLGLRLIYFSYDVKMKEKGDIPEGYSVSREKKERFSLILESASTNQTSMYLCASRPGSNQPQHFGDGTRLSIL.

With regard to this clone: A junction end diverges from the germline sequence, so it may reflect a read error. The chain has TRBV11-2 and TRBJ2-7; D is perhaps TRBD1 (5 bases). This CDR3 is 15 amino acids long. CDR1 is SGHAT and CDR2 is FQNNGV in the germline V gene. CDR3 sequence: CASILGWQGIYEQYF. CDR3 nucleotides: TGTGCCAGCATCTTAGGTTGGCAGGGCATCTACGAGCAGTACTTC.

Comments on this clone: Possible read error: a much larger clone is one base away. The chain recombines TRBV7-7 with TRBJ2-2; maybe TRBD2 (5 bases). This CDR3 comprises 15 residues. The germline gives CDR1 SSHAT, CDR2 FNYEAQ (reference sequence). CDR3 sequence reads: CASSYGMANTGELFF. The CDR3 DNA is TGTGCTAGCAGCTACGGGATGGCGAACACCGGGGAGCTGTTTTTT.

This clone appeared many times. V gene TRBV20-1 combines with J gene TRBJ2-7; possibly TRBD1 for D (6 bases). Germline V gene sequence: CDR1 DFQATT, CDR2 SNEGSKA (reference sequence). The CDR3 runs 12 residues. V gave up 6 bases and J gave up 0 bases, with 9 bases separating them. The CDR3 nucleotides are TGCAGTGCGGAACAGGGCTCCTACGAGCAGTACTTC. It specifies CSAEQGSYEQYF.

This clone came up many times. DNA of the CDR3: TGTGCCAGTAGTATACAGGGGAGCTCCTACGAGCAGTACTTC. Amino acids: CASSIQGSSYEQYF. The chain joins TRBV19 to TRBJ2-7, with D perhaps TRBD1 (6 bases). Trimming cost V 2 bases and J 0 bases, with 8 bases left between them. This CDR3 comprises 14 residues. The germline gives CDR1 LNHDA, CDR2 SQIVND (reference sequence). Looking up the rest from reference TRBV19 and TRBJ2-7 gives the full variable domain: DGGITQSPKYLFRKEGQNVTLSCEQNLNHDAMYWYRQDPGQGLRLIYYSQIVNDFQKGDIAEGYSVSREKKESFPLTVTSAQKNPTAFYLCASSIQGSSYEQYFGPGTRLTVT.

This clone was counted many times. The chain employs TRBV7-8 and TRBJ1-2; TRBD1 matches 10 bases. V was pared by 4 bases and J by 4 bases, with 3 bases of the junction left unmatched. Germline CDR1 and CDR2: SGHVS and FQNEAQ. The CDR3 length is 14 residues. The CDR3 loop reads CASSSRTGGYGYTF. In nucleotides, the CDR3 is TGTGCCAGCAGCTCACGGACAGGGGGCTATGGCTACACCTTC.

This CDR3 reads CASSDTGASVSNYGYTF. The CDR3 nucleotides read TGTGCCAGCAGCGATACTGGGGCCTCAGTTAGTAACTATGGCTACACCTTC. The rearrangement joins TRBV9 to TRBJ1-2; possible D gene TRBD1, 5 bases. The V gene's germline CDR1 is SGDLS and CDR2 YYNGEE. V lost 3 bases to trimming and J lost 1 base, with 19 bases between them. This CDR3 region has 17 residues.

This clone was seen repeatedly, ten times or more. The CDR3 DNA reads TGTGCCACCAGTGAGTCGCCAGGGGGATACACCGGGGAGCTGTTTTTT. This codes for CATSESPGGYTGELFF. The chain uses TRBV24-1 and TRBJ2-2, with 7 positions matching TRBD1. Germline CDR1 KGHDR, CDR2 SFDVKD. The CDR3 has 16 amino acids. V lost 4 bases to trimming and J lost 3 bases; unmatched junction nucleotides: 7.

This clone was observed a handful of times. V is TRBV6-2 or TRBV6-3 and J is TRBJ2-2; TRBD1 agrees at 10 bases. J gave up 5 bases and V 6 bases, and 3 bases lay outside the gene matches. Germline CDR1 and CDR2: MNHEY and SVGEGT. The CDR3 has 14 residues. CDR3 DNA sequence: TGTGCCAGCAGAGACAGGGGGCAAACCGGGGAGCTGTTTTTT. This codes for CASRDRGQTGELFF.